What follows are 11 T cell receptor beta chains derived from one specimen sequenced in a study of control samples from healthy donors and cancer patients. Clones were read by immunoSEQ multiplex PCR, and TCRdb kept only the in-frame ones, dropping some. The table lists 70,000 to 85,000 clones, roughly 84% of them singletons, with roughly 11% in the top ten. Sequenced input: PBMCs. The receptor source for this set is a man aged 55 to 69 with head and neck cancer.

The chain is built from TRBV5-1 and TRBJ2-7; the match to TRBD1 covers 10 bases. Germline trimming cut 2 bases from V and 6 bases from J; bases unmatched to any gene: 5. The CDR3 consists of 14 residues. Germline lookup yields CDR1 SGHRS and CDR2 YFSETQ. CDR3 in amino acids: CASSFSGTGVEQYF. Written as DNA, the CDR3 is TGCGCCAGCAGCTTTTCCGGGACAGGGGTCGAGCAGTACTTC.

This clone counts as medium-sized. V gene TRBV20-1 combines with J gene TRBJ1-6; D is perhaps TRBD1 (6 bases). CDR3 length: 14 amino acids. The V gene's germline CDR1 is DFQATT and CDR2 SNEGSKA (reference sequence). V was cut by 3 bases and J by 5 bases, with 11 bases left in between. Written as DNA, the CDR3 is TGCAGTGCTAGTGAGGACAGAAATAATTCACCCCTCCACTTT. Amino acid sequence: CSASEDRNNSPLHF.

J is TRBJ2-5 and V is TRBV7-9, with 9 bases aligning to TRBD2. The germline CDR1 and CDR2 sequences are SEHNR and FQNEAQ (reference sequence). Germline trimming cut 7 bases from V and 5 bases from J; bases unmatched to any gene: 11. This CDR3 has 15 residues. CDR3 sequence: CASTEGVAGVETQYF. The CDR3 nucleotides are TGTGCCAGCACCGAGGGGGTAGCGGGAGTTGAGACCCAGTACTTC. The variable domain in full, with the rest retrieved from reference TRBV7-9 and TRBJ2-5, is DTGVSQNPRHKITKRGQNVTFRCDPISEHNRLYWYRQTLGQGPEFLTYFQNEAQLEKSRLLSDRFSAERPKGSFSTLEIQRTEQGDSAMYLCASTEGVAGVETQYFGPGTRLLVL.

This clone was recorded a few times. The gene calls are TRBV2 and TRBJ1-6, with D unresolved. Looked up from germline, CDR1 is SNHLY and CDR2 is FYNNEI. Trimming left V 6 bases short and J 7 bases short, with 13 bases between. The CDR3 is made up of 14 amino acids. In DNA form, the CDR3 reads TGTGCCAGCAGAGGGAGAGATATCAATTCACCCCTCCACTTT. This translates into CASRGRDINSPLHF.

Of note for this clone: Other DNA variants within this sample encode the same CDR3. The chain couples TRBV19 to TRBJ2-5; TRBD2 agrees at 15 bases. The CDR3 runs to 15 residues. Germline V lookup: CDR1 LNHDA, CDR2 SQIVND (reference sequence). Germline trimming cut 6 bases from V and 2 bases from J; bases unmatched to any gene: 1. CDR3 coding DNA: TGTGCCAGTAGGGGACTAGCGGGAGGTCAAGAGACCCAGTACTTC. Encoded protein: CASRGLAGGQETQYF.

This chain links TRBV18 with TRBJ2-7; possible D gene TRBD1, 6 bases. V shed 3 bases and J shed 1 base, with 16 bases lying between them. The V gene's germline CDR1 is KGHSH and CDR2 LQKENI. This CDR3 spans 16 amino acids. The CDR3 DNA sequence: TGTGCCAGCTCACCGGAGGTAGGGACATCTTCCTACGAGCAGTACTTC. As protein: CASSPEVGTSSYEQYF.

The V gene is TRBV15, the J gene TRBJ2-5, with 7 nucleotides matching TRBD2. The CDR3 extends over 16 amino acids. Unmatched junction bases numbered 7, after V lost 3 bases and J lost 0 bases. Looked up from germline, CDR1 is LNHNV and CDR2 is YYDKDF (reference sequence). CDR3 in DNA: TGTGCCACCAGCAGGGGAGCGGGATATAACCAAGAGACCCAGTACTTC. This codes for CATSRGAGYNQETQYF.

The CDR3 DNA reads TGTGCCAGCAGCCGTAGCGGGAGGGCCCAGGAGACCCAGTACTTC. Amino acids: CASSRSGRAQETQYF. The chain employs TRBV5-5 and TRBJ2-5, with 11 bases lining up with TRBD2. V lost 4 bases and J lost 5; bases outside the gene matches: 7. Per the germline V gene, CDR1 is SGHKS and CDR2 is YYEKEE (reference sequence). The CDR3 loop spans 15 amino acids.

This chain joins TRBV15 and TRBJ2-1, with TRBD2 as a possible D gene (6 bases). V lost 1 base and J lost 2, with 15 bases in between. Germline CDR1 and CDR2: LNHNV and YYDKDF (reference sequence). This CDR3 spans 17 amino acids. CDR3 residues: CATSRGGTGVAYNEQFF. The CDR3 DNA reads TGTGCCACCAGCAGAGGGGGTACGGGAGTTGCCTACAATGAGCAGTTCTTC.

The count of this clone is one. The CDR3 region is CASSPRSQETQYF. The DNA for the CDR3 is TGTGCCAGCTCACCAAGGTCCCAAGAGACCCAGTACTTC. This chain joins TRBV18 and TRBJ2-5, with no clear D. Germline V gene sequence: CDR1 KGHSH, CDR2 LQKENI. This CDR3 spans 13 amino acids. V was pared by 2 bases and J by 1 base, with 5 bases between. Variable domain in full (rest from reference TRBV18 and TRBJ2-5): NAGVMQNPRHLVRRRGQEARLRCSPMKGHSHVYWYRQLPEEGLKFMVYLQKENIIDESGMPKERFSAEFPKEGPSILRIQQVVRGDSAAYFCASSPRSQETQYFGPGTRLLVL.

The chain couples TRBV2 to TRBJ1-6; 7 bases match TRBD1. Trimming removed 5 bases from V and 10 bases from J; junction bases left unmatched: 8. The length of the CDR3 is 14 residues. Germline-derived CDR1 and CDR2 are SNHLY and FYNNEI. Written as DNA, the CDR3 is TGTGCCAGCAGTCCCAGGGGGTTTGGGTCACCCCTCCACTTT. Translation gives CASSPRGFGSPLHF.